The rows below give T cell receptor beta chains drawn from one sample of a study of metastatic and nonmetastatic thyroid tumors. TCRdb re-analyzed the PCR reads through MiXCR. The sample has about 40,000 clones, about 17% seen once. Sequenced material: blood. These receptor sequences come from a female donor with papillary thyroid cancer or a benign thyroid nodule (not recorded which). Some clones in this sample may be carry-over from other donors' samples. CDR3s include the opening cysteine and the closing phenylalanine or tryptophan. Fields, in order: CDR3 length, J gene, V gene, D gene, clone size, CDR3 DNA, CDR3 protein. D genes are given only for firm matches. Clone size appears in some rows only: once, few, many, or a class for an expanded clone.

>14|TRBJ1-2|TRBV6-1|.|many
TGTGCCACCCTGCGAGGCAGCCCCCTTTATGGCTACACCTTC
CATLRGSPLYGYTF
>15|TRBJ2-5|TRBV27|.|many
TGTGCCAGCACCCCACTAGCCGAAGGGTTTGAGACCCAGTACTTC
CASTPLAEGFETQYF
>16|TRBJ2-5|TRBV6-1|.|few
TGTGCCAGCAGTCAAGCATTACTAGCCCGTGTGGAGACCCAGTACTTC
CASSQALLARVETQYF
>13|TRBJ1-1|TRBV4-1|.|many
TGCGCCAGCAGCCGAGGGGAGAACACTGAAGCTTTCTTT
CASSRGENTEAFF
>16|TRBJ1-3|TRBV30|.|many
TGTGCCTGGAGTACTCACAGGGTGAGCTCTGGAAACACCATATATTTT
CAWSTHRVSSGNTIYF
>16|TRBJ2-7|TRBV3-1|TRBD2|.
TGTGCCAGCAGCCAATGGCCTAGCGGGAGGGCCCCCGAGCAGTACTTC
CASSQWPSGRAPEQYF
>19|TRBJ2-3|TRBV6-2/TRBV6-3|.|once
TGTGCCAGCAGTTACTATCTGGCTAGCGTGAGGCCAAGGACAGATACGCAGTATTTT
CASSYYLASVRPRTDTQYF
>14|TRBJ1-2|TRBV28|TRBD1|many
TGTGCCAGCAGCGGGACAGAGAATTTCTATGGCTACACCTTC
CASSGTENFYGYTF
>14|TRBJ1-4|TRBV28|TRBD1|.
TGTGCCAGCAGCAGGGGGTGGAAGAATGAAAAACTGCTTTTT
CASSRGWKNEKLLF
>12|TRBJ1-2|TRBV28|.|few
.
CARSPVHYGCTF
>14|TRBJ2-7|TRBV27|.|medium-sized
TGTGCCAGCAGTTTTAAGGACAGCTCCTACGAGCAGTACTTC
CASSFKDSSYEQYF
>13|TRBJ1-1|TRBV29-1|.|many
TGCAGCGTTGAAGGAAGGTTTTGGGATAGGGCTTTCTTT
CSVEGRFWDRAFF
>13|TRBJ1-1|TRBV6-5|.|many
TGTGCCAGCAGTTACTCGTTCACGACTGAAGCTTTCTTT
CASSYSFTTEAFF
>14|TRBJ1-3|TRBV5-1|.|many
TGCGCCAGCAGCTTGGGACAGTCTGGAAACACCATATATTTT
CASSLGQSGNTIYF
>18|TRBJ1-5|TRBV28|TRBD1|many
TGTGCCAGCAGCCAAAAGACAGGGGGCGCCGGTAGCAATCAGCCCCAGCATTTT
CASSQKTGGAGSNQPQHF
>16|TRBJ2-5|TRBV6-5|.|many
TGTGCCAGCAGTTCTCGGGTCCCATGGGCCGGAGAGACCCAGTACTTC
CASSSRVPWAGETQYF
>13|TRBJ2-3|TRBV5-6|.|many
TGTGCCAGCAGCCCTGACCATATGGATACGCAGTATTTT
CASSPDHMDTQYF
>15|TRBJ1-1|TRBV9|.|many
TGTGCCAGCAGCTTCCAGGGAGAGTCGAACACTGAAGCTTTCTTT
CASSFQGESNTEAFF
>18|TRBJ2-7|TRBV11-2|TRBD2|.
TGTGCCAGCATCTTAGGTTATTGCGGGAGCGGAAGCTCCTACGAGCAGTACTTC
CASILGYCGSGSSYEQYF
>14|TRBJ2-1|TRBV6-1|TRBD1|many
TGTGCCAGCAGTGAAGCAAGGACAGGACGTGAGCAGTTCTTC
CASSEARTGREQFF
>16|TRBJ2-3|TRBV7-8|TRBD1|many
TGTGCCAGCAGCGTACCTAGGACAGGTTCCACAGATACGCAGTATTTT
CASSVPRTGSTDTQYF
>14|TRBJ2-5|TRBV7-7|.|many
TGTGCTAGCAGCCAGGTCGGGGGACAAGAGACCCAGTACTTC
CASSQVGGQETQYF
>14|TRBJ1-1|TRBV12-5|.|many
TGTGCTAGTGGTTTGGGCCAGTGGGGAACTGAAGCTTTCTTT
CASGLGQWGTEAFF
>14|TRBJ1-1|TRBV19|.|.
TGTGCCAGTAGCGAATACGTGGCAGGCCAGGAAGCTTTCTTT
CASSEYVAGQEAFF
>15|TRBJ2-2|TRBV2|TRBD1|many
TGTGCCAGCAGTGTAGTAAAGGGGGCAGCCGGGGAGCTGTTTTTT
CASSVVKGAAGELFF
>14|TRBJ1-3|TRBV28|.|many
TGTGCCAGCAGTTTAGGGGCGTCGGTAAACACCATATATTTT
CASSLGASVNTIYF
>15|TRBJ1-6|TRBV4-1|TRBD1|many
TGCGCCAGCAGCCTCTCGGACAGGGTTTTTTCACCCCTCCACTTT
CASSLSDRVFSPLHF
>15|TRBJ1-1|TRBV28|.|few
TGTGCCAGCAGCTTATTAACTGGAGGGAGGAGTGGAGCTTTCTTT
CASSLLTGGRSGAFF
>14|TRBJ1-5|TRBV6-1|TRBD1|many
TGTGCCAGCAGACGGACAGGCCGTAATCAGCCCCAGCATTTT
CASRRTGRNQPQHF
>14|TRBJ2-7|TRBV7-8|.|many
TGTGCCAGCAGTTTCAGGGATATCTCCTACGAGCAGTACTTC
CASSFRDISYEQYF
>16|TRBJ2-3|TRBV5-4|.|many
TGTGCCAGCAGCTTGGCGGGGTCCGGGCGAATAGATACGCAGTATTTT
CASSLAGSGRIDTQYF
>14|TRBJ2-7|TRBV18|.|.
TGTGCCAGCTCACCCTCCCGGGCCCGTTACGAGCAGTACTTC
CASSPSRARYEQYF
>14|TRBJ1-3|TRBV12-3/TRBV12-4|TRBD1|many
TGTGCCAGCAGGACAGGGTCCGCTGGAAACACCATATATTTT
CASRTGSAGNTIYF
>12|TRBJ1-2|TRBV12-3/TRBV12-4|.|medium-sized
TGTGCCAGCAGCAGGGCCATGGGTGGCTACACCTTC
CASSRAMGGYTF
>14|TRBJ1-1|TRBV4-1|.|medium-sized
TGCGCCAGCAGCCAAGATTCAGGGAACACTGAAGCTTTCTTT
CASSQDSGNTEAFF
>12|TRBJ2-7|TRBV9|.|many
TGTGCCAGCAGCTCCAATGGATACGAGCAGTACTTC
CASSSNGYEQYF
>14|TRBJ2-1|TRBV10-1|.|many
TGCGCCAGCGGGCGGGACTCCAGCGTACATGAGCAGTTCTTC
CASGRDSSVHEQFF
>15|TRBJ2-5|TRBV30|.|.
TGTGCCTGGAGTGTGATTAGGGGGTTCCAAGAGACCCAGTACTTC
CAWSVIRGFQETQYF
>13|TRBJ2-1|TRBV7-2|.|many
TGTGCCAGCAGCTTAAGGGGGGCGAATGAGCAGTTCTTC
CASSLRGANEQFF
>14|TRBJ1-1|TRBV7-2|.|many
TGTGCCAGCAGCTTATCAGGCGTGAACACTGAAGCTTTCTTT
CASSLSGVNTEAFF
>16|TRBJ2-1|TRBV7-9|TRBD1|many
TGTGCCAGCAGCCTAACTCCGGGACAGGGTCCGGACGGGCAGTTCTTC
CASSLTPGQGPDGQFF
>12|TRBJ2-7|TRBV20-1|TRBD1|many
TGCAGTGCTTGGGGACAGATTAACGAGCAGTACTTC
CSAWGQINEQYF
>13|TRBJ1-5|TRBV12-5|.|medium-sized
TGTGCTAGTGGTTTTGGGTGGGATCAGCCCCAGCATTTT
CASGFGWDQPQHF
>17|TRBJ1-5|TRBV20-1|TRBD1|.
TGCAGTGCTACGGACAGGGGACTGGGGTATAGCAATCAGCCCCAGCATTTT
CSATDRGLGYSNQPQHF
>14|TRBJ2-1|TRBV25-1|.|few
TGTGCCAGCAGTGACATGGGCTCTTACAATGAGCAGTTCTTC
CASSDMGSYNEQFF
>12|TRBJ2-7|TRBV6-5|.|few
TGTGCCAGCAGTTACTACGCCGGCGAGCAGTACTTC
CASSYYAGEQYF
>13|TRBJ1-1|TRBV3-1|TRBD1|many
TGTGCCAGCAGCCCACAGGGGTTCCCTGAAGCTTTCTTT
CASSPQGFPEAFF
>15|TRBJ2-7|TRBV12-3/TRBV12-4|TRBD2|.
TGTGCCAGCAGACGGACTAGCGGGGCATACTACGAGCAGTACTTC
CASRRTSGAYYEQYF
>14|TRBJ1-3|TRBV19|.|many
TGTGCCAGCAGATCCCCGGGCCTTATTAACACCATATATTTT
CASRSPGLINTIYF
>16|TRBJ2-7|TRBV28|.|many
TGTGCCAGCAGTTTAGACTCTCTGGCTAGATCCTACGAGCAGTACTTC
CASSLDSLARSYEQYF
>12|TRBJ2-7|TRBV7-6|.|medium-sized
TGTGCCAGCAGCTTAGGAGTCCACGAGCAGTACTTC
CASSLGVHEQYF
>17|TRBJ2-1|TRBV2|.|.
TGTGCCAGCAGGCCTTTTCCGGCGGATGGGTCCTACAATGAGCAGTTCTTC
CASRPFPADGSYNEQFF
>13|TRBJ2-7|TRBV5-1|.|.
TGCGCCAGCATCCCCCCTGGGGGATACGAGCAGTACTTC
CASIPPGGYEQYF
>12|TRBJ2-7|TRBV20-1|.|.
TGCAGTGCTCGTCGCGGGATCTACGAGCAGTACTTC
CSARRGIYEQYF
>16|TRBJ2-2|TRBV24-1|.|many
TGTGCCACCAGTGATTCGCCGACTCTTCTCACCGGGGAGCTGTTTTTT
CATSDSPTLLTGELFF
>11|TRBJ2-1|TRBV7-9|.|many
TGTGCCAGCAGCCTCGCGAATGAGCAGTTCTTC
CASSLANEQFF
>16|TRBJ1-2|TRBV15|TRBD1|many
TGTGCCACCAGCAGAGCCCGGGGGGACAGTCACTATGGCTACACCTTC
CATSRARGDSHYGYTF